This T cell receptor (beta chain) was captured by sequencing in a study of shared clonotypes between healthy human individuals (dated by TCRdb to 2018 to 2021). For context, the study as a whole: A few men and two women, aged 18 to 49 years, made up the cohort. For each donor, three plates each were used for CD4 naive and CD4 memory, two plates were used for CD8 naive, and one plate was used for CD8 memory. To estimate repertoire size and how much clonotype sharing occurs between individuals, the study deeply sequenced the blood TCR repertoires of roughly 5 healthy adults. Libraries were prepared and TCR repertoires were sequenced by different laboratories using diverse techniques, in order to increase sequencing depth and limit assay-specific biases. Between about 0.85 and 9.5 billion PBMCs per donor were obtained by leukapheresis.

Clipping removes 0 bases from V and 3 bases from J, with 17 as the unmatched junction base count. The germline V gene specifies SGHDT as CDR1 and YYEEEE as CDR2. The CDR3 runs 19 residues from the cysteine to the phenylalanine. The kept DNA is CDR3 alone, 57 bases in frame from the first base. CD8 naive samples were obtained by positive selection for CCR7 among CD45RO-negative cells, yielding a CD45RA+CCR7+ population from which TemRA cells were excluded. The donors were healthy, HIV-negative adults who had no recently reported acute infections or vaccinations. Only Caucasian adults living in Nashville, Tennessee, USA were represented among the donors. After blood collection by leukapheresis, PBMCs were isolated using Ficoll-Histopaque density gradient centrifugation and then cryopreserved in the vapor phase of liquid nitrogen. Purity and quantity of every magnetically sorted T cell population were checked by analytical flow cytometry. Genomic DNA was isolated from each sorted fraction and quantified by UV absorbance on a Nanodrop 2000c.

Using the deep immunoSEQ assay, TCR CDR3 regions were amplified from genomic DNA by multiplex PCR. Extracted genomic DNA from each cell subset was spread evenly across all wells of several immunoSEQ 96-well plates, with each plate serving as a replicate. For sorted subsets, roughly 0.2 ug genomic DNA, equal to tens of thousands of T cell genomes, was loaded into each replicate PCR. Purified libraries were quantified with a Qubit 3.0 fluorometer, sized on a Bioanalyzer 2100, and re-quantified with the KAPA Library Quantification kit. Every immunoSEQ 96-well plate was sequenced on a separate single-read 150-cycle Illumina NextSeq 550 flow cell. Regarding the original processing steps: Because the immunoSEQ output held only junctional sequences and lacked quality scores, the filtering could not match the filtering applied to full-length reads. To assign V/J genes and CDR3, sequences were annotated using PyIR, a Python wrapper for IgBLAST v1.9, with IMGT germline references. Reads were removed for weak V/J assignments (E-value above 1e-6), missing CDR3, stop codons, out-of-frame junctions, or ambiguous translated residues. V3J clonotypes were defined by identical inferred V gene, J gene, and CDR3 amino acid sequence. The percentage overlap between two repertoires was calculated by dividing the number of shared unique clonotypes by the size of the smaller repertoire. RTK rarefaction, the Chao1 estimator, and Recon v2.1 estimates of unobserved clonotypes were used to assess repertoire richness. For all TCRbeta clonotypes obtained by the gDNA method from a handful of donors, generation probabilities were computed with OLGA. Sourced from immuneACCESS, this table was stored by TCRdb with only in-frame sequences that have V and J called. A share of the clones is absent; for the studies checked, an unresolved V gene accounts for under half, and the remainder has no known explanation. V, J and clone size are taken as reported in that table, and D and trimming were inferred from the DNA itself. The sample table records about 870,000 clones; 80% to 95% of these occur just once. The ten largest clones capture approximately 25% of the sample.

Results and caveats for the whole study, not just this receptor: Across several donors, around 5% of naive CD4, around 3.5% of naive CD8, 2.3% of memory CD4, and 0.4% of memory CD8 clonotypes were shared. Naive subsets generally had larger estimated clonotype richness than memory subsets did. Incomplete sequencing was indicated by rarefaction of sorted-subset datasets, despite the large sequencing depth. Because the study included a small number of donors, the genetic and exposure-history diversity represented was limited. Sampling was restricted to blood, and TCR repertoires in tissues likely differ from the TCR repertoires found in blood. Based on pairwise subsampling, the degree of clonotype sharing among donors was expected to be affected by sequencing depth. Clonotypes shared by all four sorted-subset donors showed higher generation probabilities than non-shared clonotypes.

Comments on this clone: Its antigen specificity is not known. No base qualities exist here, and no much larger clone lies one base off it.

The sequencing sample was made of naive CD8+ T cells sorted from blood. Explained via the paper, the cell subset or site label denotes: CD45RA+CCR7+. The chain employs TRBV5-6 and TRBJ2-7; 8 junctional bases match TRBD2. The TCR comes from a man aged 30 to 39 in good health. The DNA sequence follows: TGTGCCAGCAGCTTGGGATCTCCCGGGACTAGGTATGCCGGCTACGAGCAGTACTTC. Translation gives CASSLGSPGTRYAGYEQYF.